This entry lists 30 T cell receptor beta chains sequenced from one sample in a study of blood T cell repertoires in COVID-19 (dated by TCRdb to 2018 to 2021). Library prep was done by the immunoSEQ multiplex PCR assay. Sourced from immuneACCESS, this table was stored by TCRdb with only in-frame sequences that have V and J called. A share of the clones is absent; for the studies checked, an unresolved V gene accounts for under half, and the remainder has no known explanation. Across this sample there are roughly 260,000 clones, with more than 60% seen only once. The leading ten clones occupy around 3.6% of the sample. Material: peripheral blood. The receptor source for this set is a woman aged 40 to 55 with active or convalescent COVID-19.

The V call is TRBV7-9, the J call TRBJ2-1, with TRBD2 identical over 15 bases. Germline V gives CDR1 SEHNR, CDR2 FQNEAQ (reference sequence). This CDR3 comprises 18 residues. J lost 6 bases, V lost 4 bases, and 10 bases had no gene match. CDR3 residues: CASSYAGLGLAGGNEQFF. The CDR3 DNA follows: TGTGCCAGCAGCTATGCGGGCCTGGGACTAGCGGGGGGCAATGAGCAGTTCTTC.

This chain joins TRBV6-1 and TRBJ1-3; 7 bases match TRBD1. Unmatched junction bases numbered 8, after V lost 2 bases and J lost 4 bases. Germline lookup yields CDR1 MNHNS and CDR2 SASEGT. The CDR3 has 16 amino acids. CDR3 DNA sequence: TGTGCCAGCAGTGAAATCCAGACAGGGACCGGAAACACCATATATTTT. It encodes CASSEIQTGTGNTIYF.

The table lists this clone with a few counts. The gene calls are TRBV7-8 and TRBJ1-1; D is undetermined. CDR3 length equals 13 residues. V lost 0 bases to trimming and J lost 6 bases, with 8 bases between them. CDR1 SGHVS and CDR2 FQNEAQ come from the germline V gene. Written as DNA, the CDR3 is TGTGCCAGCAGCTTAGCGCTAGCTGCTGAAGCTTTCTTT. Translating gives CASSLALAAEAFF.

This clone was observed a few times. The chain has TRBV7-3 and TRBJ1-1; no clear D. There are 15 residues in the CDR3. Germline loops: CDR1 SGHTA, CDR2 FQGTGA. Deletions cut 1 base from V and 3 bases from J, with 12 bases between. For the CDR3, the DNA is TGTGCCAGCAGCTTAATCGGTCACCCGGACACTGAAGCTTTCTTT. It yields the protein CASSLIGHPDTEAFF.

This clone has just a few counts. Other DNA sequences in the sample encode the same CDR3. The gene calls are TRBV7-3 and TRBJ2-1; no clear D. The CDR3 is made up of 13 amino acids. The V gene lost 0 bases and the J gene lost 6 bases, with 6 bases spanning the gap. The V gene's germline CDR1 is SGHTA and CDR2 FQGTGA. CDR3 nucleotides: TGTGCCAGCAGCTTAACGGGCTCCAATGAGCAGTTCTTC. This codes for CASSLTGSNEQFF. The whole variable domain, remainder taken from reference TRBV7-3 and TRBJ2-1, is GAGVSQTPSNKVTEKGKYVELRCDPISGHTALYWYRQSLGQGPEFLIYFQGTGAADDSGLPNDRFFAVRPEGSVSTLKIQRTERGDSAVYLCASSLTGSNEQFFGPGTRLTVL.

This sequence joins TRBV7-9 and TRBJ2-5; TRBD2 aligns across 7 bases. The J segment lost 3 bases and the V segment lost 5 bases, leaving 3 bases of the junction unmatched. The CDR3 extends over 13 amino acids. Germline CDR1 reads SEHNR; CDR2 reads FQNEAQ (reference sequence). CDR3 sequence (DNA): TGTGCCAGCAGCCTCGGGACTAAAGAGACCCAGTACTTC. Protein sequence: CASSLGTKETQYF.

CDR3 loop: CASSSLQDQGASRTGGNYGYTF. The CDR3 nucleotides read TGTGCCAGCAGTTCCCTTCAAGACCAGGGGGCGAGTAGGACAGGAGGTAACTATGGCTACACCTTC. The chain has TRBV28 and TRBJ1-2; 8 nucleotides agree with TRBD1. The germline V gene encodes CDR1 MDHEN and CDR2 SYDVKM. CDR3 length: 22 amino acids. Germline trimming cut 4 bases from V and 1 base from J; bases unmatched to any gene: 26.

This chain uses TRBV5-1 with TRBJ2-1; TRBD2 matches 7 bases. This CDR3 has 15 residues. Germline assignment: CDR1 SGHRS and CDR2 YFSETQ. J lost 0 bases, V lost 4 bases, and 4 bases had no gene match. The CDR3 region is CASSASGSSYNEQFF. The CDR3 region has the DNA TGCGCCAGCAGCGCTAGCGGTAGCTCCTACAATGAGCAGTTCTTC.

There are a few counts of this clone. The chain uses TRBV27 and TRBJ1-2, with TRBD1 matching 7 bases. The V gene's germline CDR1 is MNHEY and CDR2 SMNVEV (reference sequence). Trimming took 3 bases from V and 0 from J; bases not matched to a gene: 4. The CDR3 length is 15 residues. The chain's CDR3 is CASSFSGTANYGYTF. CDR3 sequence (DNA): TGTGCCAGCAGTTTCTCCGGGACAGCTAACTATGGCTACACCTTC.

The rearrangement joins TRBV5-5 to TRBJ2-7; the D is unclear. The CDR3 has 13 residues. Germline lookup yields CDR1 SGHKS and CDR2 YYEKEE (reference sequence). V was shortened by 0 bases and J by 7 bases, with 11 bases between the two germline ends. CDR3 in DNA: TGTGCCAGCAGCTTGGATCTGGGCAGAGAGCAGTACGTC. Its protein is CASSLDLGREQYV.

CDR3 in amino acids: CASSDRGVGQPQHF. CDR3 DNA: TGTGCCAGCAGTGACAGGGGTGTTGGTCAGCCCCAGCATTTT. The chain couples TRBV2 to TRBJ1-5; maybe TRBD1 (6 bases). Trimming removed 3 bases at V and 6 bases at J, with 12 bases between. Germline V gene sequence: CDR1 SNHLY, CDR2 FYNNEI. CDR3 length: 14 amino acids.

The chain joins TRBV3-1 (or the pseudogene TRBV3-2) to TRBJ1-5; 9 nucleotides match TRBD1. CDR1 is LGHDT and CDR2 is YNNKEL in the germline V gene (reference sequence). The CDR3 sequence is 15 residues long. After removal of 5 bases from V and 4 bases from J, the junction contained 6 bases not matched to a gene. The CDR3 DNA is TGTGCCAGCAGCATTACGACAGGGGGGAATCAGCCCCAGCATTTT. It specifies CASSITTGGNQPQHF.

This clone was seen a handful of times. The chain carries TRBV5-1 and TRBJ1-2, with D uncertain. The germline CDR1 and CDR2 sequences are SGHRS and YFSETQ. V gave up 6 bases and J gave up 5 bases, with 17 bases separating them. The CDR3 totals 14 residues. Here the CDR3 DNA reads TGCGCCAGCACCCTAGGATCCGGCAGTTATGGCTACACCTTC. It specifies CASTLGSGSYGYTF.

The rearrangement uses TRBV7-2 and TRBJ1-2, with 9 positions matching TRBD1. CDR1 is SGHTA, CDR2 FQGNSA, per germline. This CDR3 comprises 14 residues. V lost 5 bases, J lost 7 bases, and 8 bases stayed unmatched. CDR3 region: CASSEGQGRAGYTF. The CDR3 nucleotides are TGTGCCAGCAGCGAAGGACAGGGGAGGGCTGGCTACACCTTC.

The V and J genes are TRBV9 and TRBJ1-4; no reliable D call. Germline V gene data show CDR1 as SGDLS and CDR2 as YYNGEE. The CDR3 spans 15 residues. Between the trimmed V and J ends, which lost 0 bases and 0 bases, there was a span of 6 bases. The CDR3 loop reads CASSVAGATNEKLFF. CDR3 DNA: TGTGCCAGCAGCGTAGCGGGTGCAACTAATGAAAAACTGTTTTTT.

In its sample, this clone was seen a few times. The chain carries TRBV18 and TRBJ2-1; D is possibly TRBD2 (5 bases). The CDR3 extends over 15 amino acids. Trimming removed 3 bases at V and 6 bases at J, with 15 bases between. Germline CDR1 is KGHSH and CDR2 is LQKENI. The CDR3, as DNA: TGTGCCAGCTCACCGTGGACTCCCCCTGGCAATGAGCAGTTCTTC. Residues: CASSPWTPPGNEQFF.

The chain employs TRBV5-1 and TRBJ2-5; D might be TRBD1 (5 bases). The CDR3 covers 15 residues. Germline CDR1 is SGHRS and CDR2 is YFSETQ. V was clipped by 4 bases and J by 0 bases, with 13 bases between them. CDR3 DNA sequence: TGCGCCAGCAGCACATGGCCAGGGTACCAAGAGACCCAGTACTTC. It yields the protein CASSTWPGYQETQYF.

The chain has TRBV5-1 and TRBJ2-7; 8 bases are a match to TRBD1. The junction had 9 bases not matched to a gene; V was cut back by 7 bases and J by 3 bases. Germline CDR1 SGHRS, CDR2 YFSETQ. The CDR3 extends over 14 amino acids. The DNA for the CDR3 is TGCGCCAGCTCCCAGGCAGGGGGCTACTACGAGCAGTACTTC. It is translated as CASSQAGGYYEQYF.

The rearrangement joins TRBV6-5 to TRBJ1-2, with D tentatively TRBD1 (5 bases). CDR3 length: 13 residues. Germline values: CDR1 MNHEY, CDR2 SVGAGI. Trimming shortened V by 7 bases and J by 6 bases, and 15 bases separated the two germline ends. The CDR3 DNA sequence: TGTGCCAGCAAACAAGGGGAACGAAATGGCTACACCTTC. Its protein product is CASKQGERNGYTF.

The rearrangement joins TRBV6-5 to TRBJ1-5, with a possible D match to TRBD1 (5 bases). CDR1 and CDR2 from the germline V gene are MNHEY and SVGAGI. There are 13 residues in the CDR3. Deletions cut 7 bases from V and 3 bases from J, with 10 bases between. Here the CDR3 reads CASIGAANQPQHF. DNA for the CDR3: TGTGCCAGCATAGGGGCCGCCAATCAGCCCCAGCATTTT.

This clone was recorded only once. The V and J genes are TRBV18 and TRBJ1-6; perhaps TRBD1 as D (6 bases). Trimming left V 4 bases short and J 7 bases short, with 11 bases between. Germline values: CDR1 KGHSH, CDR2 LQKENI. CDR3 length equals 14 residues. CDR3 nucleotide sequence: TGTGCCAGCTCACTACGGGACATAAATTCACCCCTCCACTTT. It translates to CASSLRDINSPLHF.

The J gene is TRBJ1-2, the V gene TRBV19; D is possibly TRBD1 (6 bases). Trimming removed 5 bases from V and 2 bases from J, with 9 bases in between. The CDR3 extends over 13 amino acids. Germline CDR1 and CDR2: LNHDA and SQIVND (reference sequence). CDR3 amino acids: CASSHDRNYGYTF. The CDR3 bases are TGTGCCAGTAGTCACGACAGGAACTATGGCTACACCTTC.

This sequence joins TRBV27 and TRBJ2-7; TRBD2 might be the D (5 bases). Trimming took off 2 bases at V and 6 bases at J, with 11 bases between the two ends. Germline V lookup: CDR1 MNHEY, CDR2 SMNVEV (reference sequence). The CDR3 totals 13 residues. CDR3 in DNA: TGTGCCAGCAGTTTAAGGAGGACGGGCGAGCAGTACGTC. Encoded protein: CASSLRRTGEQYV.

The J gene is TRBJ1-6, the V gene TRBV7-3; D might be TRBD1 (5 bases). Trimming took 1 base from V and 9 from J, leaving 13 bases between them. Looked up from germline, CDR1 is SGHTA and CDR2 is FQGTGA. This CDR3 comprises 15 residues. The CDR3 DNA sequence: TGTGCCAGCAGCTTAAAACTGGGGGAGGGTTCACCCCTCCACTTT. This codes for CASSLKLGEGSPLHF. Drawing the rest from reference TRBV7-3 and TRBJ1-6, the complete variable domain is GAGVSQTPSNKVTEKGKYVELRCDPISGHTALYWYRQSLGQGPEFLIYFQGTGAADDSGLPNDRFFAVRPEGSVSTLKIQRTERGDSAVYLCASSLKLGEGSPLHFGNGTRLTVT.

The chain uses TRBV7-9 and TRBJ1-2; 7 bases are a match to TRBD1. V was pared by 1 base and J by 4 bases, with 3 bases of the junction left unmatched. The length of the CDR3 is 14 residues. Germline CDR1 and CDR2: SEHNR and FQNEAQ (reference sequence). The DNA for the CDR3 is TGTGCCAGCAGCTTAGGGGACAGCTTCTATGGCTACACCTTC. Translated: CASSLGDSFYGYTF.

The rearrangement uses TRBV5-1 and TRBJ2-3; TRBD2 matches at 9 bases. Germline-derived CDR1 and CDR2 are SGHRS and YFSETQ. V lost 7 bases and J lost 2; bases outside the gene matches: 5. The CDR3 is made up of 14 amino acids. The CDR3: CASAGGVPTDTQYF. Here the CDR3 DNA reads TGCGCCAGCGCGGGGGGGGTACCCACAGATACGCAGTATTTT.

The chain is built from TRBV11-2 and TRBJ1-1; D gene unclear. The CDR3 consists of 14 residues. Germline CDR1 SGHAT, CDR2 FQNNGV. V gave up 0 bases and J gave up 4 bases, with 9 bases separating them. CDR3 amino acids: CASSLDQIATEAFF. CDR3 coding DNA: TGTGCCAGCAGCTTAGATCAAATAGCCACTGAAGCTTTCTTT.

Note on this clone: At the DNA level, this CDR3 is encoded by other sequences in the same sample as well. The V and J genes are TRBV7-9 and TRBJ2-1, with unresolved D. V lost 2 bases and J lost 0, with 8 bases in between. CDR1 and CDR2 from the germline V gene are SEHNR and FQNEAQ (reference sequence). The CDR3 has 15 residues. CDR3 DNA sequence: TGTGCCAGCAGCTTACAACGTAGCTCCTACAATGAGCAGTTCTTC. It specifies CASSLQRSSYNEQFF.

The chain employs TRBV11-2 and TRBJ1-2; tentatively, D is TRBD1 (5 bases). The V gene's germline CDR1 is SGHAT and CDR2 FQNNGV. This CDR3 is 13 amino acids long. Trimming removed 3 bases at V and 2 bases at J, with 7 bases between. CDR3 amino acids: CASSLGRNYGYTF. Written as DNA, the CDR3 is TGTGCCAGCAGCTTGGGGCGCAACTATGGCTACACCTTC.

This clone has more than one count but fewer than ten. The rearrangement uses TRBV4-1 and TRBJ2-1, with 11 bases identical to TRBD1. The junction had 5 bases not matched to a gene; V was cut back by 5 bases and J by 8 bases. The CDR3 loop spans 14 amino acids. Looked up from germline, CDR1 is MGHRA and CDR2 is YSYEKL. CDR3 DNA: TGCGCCAGCAGCTCCGGGACAGGGGGATATGAGCAGTTCTTC. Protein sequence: CASSSGTGGYEQFF.